What follows are 20 T cell receptor beta chains derived from one specimen sequenced in a study of beta chain features in type 1 diabetes. Expressed TCRB transcripts were sequenced after all isolated RNA was converted to cDNA. TCRdb keeps only in-frame clones here, not all; method: immunoSEQ multiplex PCR. The sample yields nearly 250,000 clones, about 70% seen once. Material: naive CD4+ T cells from blood. Receptor source: a man younger than 40 in good health.

Note on this clone: This same CDR3 is encoded by further DNA sequences in the sample. The chain combines TRBV29-1 with TRBJ1-1; D unclear. The length of the CDR3 is 13 residues. The germline CDR1 and CDR2 sequences are SQVTM and ANQGSEA. Trimming took 1 base from V and 0 from J, leaving 6 bases between them. CDR3 amino acids: CSVEGLMNTEAFF. CDR3 nucleotide sequence: TGCAGCGTTGAAGGGCTAATGAACACTGAAGCTTTCTTT.

V and J are TRBV29-1 and TRBJ2-1; maybe TRBD2 (6 bases). The CDR3 length is 14 residues. Germline values: CDR1 SQVTM, CDR2 ANQGSEA. Trimming left V 0 bases short and J 2 bases short, with 8 bases between. The CDR3 is CSVEDRGTYNEQFF. The CDR3 nucleotides read TGCAGCGTTGAAGATCGCGGGACCTACAATGAGCAGTTCTTC.

This sequence joins TRBV9 and TRBJ2-5, with D perhaps being TRBD1 or TRBD2 (5 bases each). The CDR3 is 13 amino acids. Germline-derived CDR1 and CDR2 are SGDLS and YYNGEE. Trimming left V 0 bases short and J 5 bases short, with 8 bases between. The CDR3 sequence: CASSVAGHETQYF. CDR3 sequence (DNA): TGTGCCAGCAGCGTAGCGGGGCACGAGACCCAGTACTTC.

J is TRBJ2-2 and V is TRBV28, with 9 bases that match TRBD2. The V segment lost 3 bases and the J segment 5 bases; nucleotides outside the gene matches: 7. Germline lookup yields CDR1 MDHEN and CDR2 SYDVKM. CDR3 length equals 16 residues. CDR3 in DNA: TGTGCCAGCAGTTTCTCGGGACTAGCAGGGACCGGGGAGCTGTTTTTT. It translates to CASSFSGLAGTGELFF.

The rearrangement joins TRBV30 to TRBJ2-7; 10 nucleotides match TRBD1. V shed 2 bases and J 3 bases; nucleotides not matched to a gene: 4. CDR1 is GTSNPN and CDR2 is SVGIG in the germline V gene (reference sequence). This CDR3 spans 14 amino acids. The CDR3 protein is CAWSPGQGFYEQYF. In nucleotides, the CDR3 is TGTGCCTGGAGTCCGGGACAGGGGTTCTACGAGCAGTACTTC.

The chain recombines TRBV29-1 with TRBJ2-7; 8 bases are a match to TRBD1. Germline assignment: CDR1 SQVTM and CDR2 ANQGSEA. The CDR3 extends over 13 amino acids. After removal of 6 bases from V and 0 bases from J, the junction contained 4 bases not matched to a gene. DNA of the CDR3: TGCAGCGTATATGGACAGGGCTCCTACGAGCAGTACTTC. It yields the protein CSVYGQGSYEQYF.

The chain employs TRBV5-1 and TRBJ2-3; TRBD1 is a possible D gene (6 bases). Germline V CDR1 and CDR2: SGHRS, YFSETQ. Between the trimmed V and J ends, which lost 0 bases and 4 bases, there was a span of 6 bases. The CDR3 has 13 residues. The CDR3 sequence: CASSLAGADTQYF. The CDR3 DNA follows: TGCGCCAGCAGCTTGGCAGGGGCAGATACGCAGTATTTT.

As for this clone: The sample contains more than one DNA sequence encoding this CDR3. The chain links TRBV29-1 to TRBJ1-1, with a tentative D call TRBD1 (5 bases). The germline V gene encodes CDR1 SQVTM and CDR2 ANQGSEA. The V end lost 4 bases, the J end lost 0 bases, and 9 bases lay between the germline ends. The CDR3 covers 13 residues. CDR3: CSVAGTMNTEAFF. Here the CDR3 DNA reads TGCAGCGTTGCAGGGACCATGAACACTGAAGCTTTCTTT.

The chain recombines TRBV6-6 with TRBJ2-1, with D tentatively TRBD2 (6 bases). Trimming removed 8 bases from V and 3 bases from J, with 11 bases in between. The CDR3 is made up of 13 amino acids. CDR1 and CDR2 (germline): MNHNY, SVGAGI (reference sequence). The CDR3 loop is CASGLTRYNEQFF. In nucleotides, the CDR3 is TGTGCCAGCGGACTAACCCGCTACAATGAGCAGTTCTTC.

The chain is built from TRBV28 and TRBJ1-1; no definite D call. V dropped 2 bases and J dropped 5 bases, with 9 bases sitting between them. This CDR3 region has 13 residues. Germline loops: CDR1 MDHEN, CDR2 SYDVKM. This CDR3 reads CASSLGGRTEAFF. CDR3 coding DNA: TGTGCCAGCAGTTTAGGCGGGAGGACTGAAGCTTTCTTT.

On this clone itself: This CDR3 is also generated by other DNA sequences in the sample. The V and J genes are TRBV7-2 and TRBJ2-3; possibly TRBD2 for D (5 bases). V dropped 4 bases and J dropped 0 bases, with 8 bases sitting between them. The CDR3 is 14 residues long. Germline assignment: CDR1 SGHTA and CDR2 FQGNSA. The CDR3 region has the DNA TGTGCCAGCAGCTCCGGACTGAGCACAGATACGCAGTATTTT. Amino acid sequence: CASSSGLSTDTQYF.

This clone was observed a handful of times. The V call is TRBV29-1, the J call TRBJ2-5; weak D call: TRBD1 (6 bases). V dropped 4 bases and J dropped 4 bases, with 16 bases sitting between them. This CDR3 region has 14 residues. Germline V gene lookup returns CDR1 SQVTM and CDR2 ANQGSEA. CDR3 region: CSVGRNGRGETQYF. The CDR3 DNA is TGCAGCGTTGGAAGAAACGGCAGGGGAGAGACCCAGTACTTC.

Only a few counts were recorded for this clone. The chain carries TRBV29-1 and TRBJ2-3; D remains unclear. Trimming left V 7 bases short and J 0 bases short, with 8 bases between. CDR1 and CDR2 (germline): SQVTM, ANQGSEA. The CDR3 is made up of 12 amino acids. The CDR3 sequence: CSALGSTDTQYF. The CDR3 DNA sequence: TGCAGCGCTCTTGGTAGCACAGATACGCAGTATTTT.

V and J are TRBV29-1 and TRBJ2-1, with TRBD2 matching over 11 bases. Germline V gene data show CDR1 as SQVTM and CDR2 as ANQGSEA. This CDR3 contains 13 residues. V trimming: 6 bases; J trimming: 7 bases; junction bases outside the gene matches: 5. The CDR3 sequence: CSVAPSGRNEQFF. In nucleotides, the CDR3 is TGCAGCGTGGCCCCTAGCGGGAGGAATGAGCAGTTCTTC.

The chain links TRBV25-1 to TRBJ2-1; maybe TRBD1 (5 bases). From germline, CDR1 is MGHDK and CDR2 SYGVNS. Between the trimmed V and J ends, which lost 6 bases and 0 bases, there was a span of 9 bases. The CDR3 consists of 14 residues. The DNA for the CDR3 is TGTGCCAGCAGATCTGACAGCTCCTACAATGAGCAGTTCTTC. Its translation: CASRSDSSYNEQFF.

The gene calls are TRBV10-3 and TRBJ2-1; no clear D. The CDR3 is 14 residues long. The germline V gene has CDR1 ENHRY and CDR2 SYGVKD. V was cut by 7 bases and J by 2 bases, with 12 bases left in between. CDR3 sequence (DNA): TGTGCCATCACAACAGATACCACCTACAATGAGCAGTTCTTC. Encoded protein: CAITTDTTYNEQFF.

This clone was counted a few times. V and J are TRBV29-1 and TRBJ2-6; no clear D gene. The CDR3 is 15 residues long. V was clipped by 1 base and J by 1 base, with 8 bases between them. Germline-derived CDR1 and CDR2 are SQVTM and ANQGSEA. This CDR3 reads CSVEGMGSGANVLTF. The CDR3 bases are TGCAGCGTTGAAGGAATGGGATCTGGGGCCAACGTCCTGACTTTC.

The V gene is TRBV11-2, the J gene TRBJ1-5; 8 bases are shared with TRBD1. Per the germline V gene, CDR1 is SGHAT and CDR2 is FQNNGV. CDR3 size: 14 residues. J lost 2 bases, V lost 5 bases, and 2 bases had no gene match. The CDR3 DNA sequence: TGTGCCAGCAGCCCGACAGGGGGCAATCAGCCCCAGCATTTT. This encodes CASSPTGGNQPQHF. The whole variable domain, filled in from reference TRBV11-2 and TRBJ1-5, reads EAGVAQSPRYKIIEKRQSVAFWCNPISGHATLYWYQQILGQGPKLLIQFQNNGVVDDSQLPKDRFSAERLKGVDSTLKIQPAKLEDSAVYLCASSPTGGNQPQHFGDGTRLSIL.

The chain uses TRBV4-3 and TRBJ2-5; D is ambiguous. From germline, CDR1 is LGHNA and CDR2 YSLEER. Trimming took off 4 bases at V and 0 bases at J, with 18 bases between the two ends. The CDR3 has 17 residues. This chain's CDR3 is CASSLNGLGAYQETQYF. Here the CDR3 DNA reads TGCGCCAGCAGCCTCAATGGGCTCGGCGCGTACCAAGAGACCCAGTACTTC.

This chain joins TRBV7-2 and TRBJ1-2; D unclear. Germline assignment: CDR1 SGHTA and CDR2 FQGNSA. Trimming cost V 1 base and J 10 bases, with 1 base left between them. This CDR3 has 9 amino acids. Here the CDR3 DNA reads TGTGCCAGCAGCTTAGACTACACCTTC. Amino acid sequence: CASSLDYTF.